These T cell receptor beta chains were read from a single sample in a study. TCRdb called the 5' RACE reads again in MiXCR, with one record for every CDR3 protein. Of about 40,000 distinct CDR3 sequences in the sample, 22% are singletons; the top ten hold roughly 4%. Sequenced input: Tregs sorted from a lymph node. These receptors were collected from a female donor with breast cancer. The conserved cysteine and the conserved F or W are not part of the CDR3 here. D genes are given only for firm matches. Clone sizes are given selectively: once, few, many, or a class where the clone is expanded.

D gene,clone size,J gene,V gene,CDR3 protein
NA,NA,TRBJ2-7,TRBV5-6,ASSARGWNYEQY
NA,few,TRBJ2-7,TRBV10-3,AISAGYEQY
NA,many,TRBJ2-3,TRBV4-1,ASSLSPFTDTQY
NA,NA,TRBJ2-5,TRBV4-1,ASSPRVAGETQY
TRBD1,many,TRBJ2-5,TRBV9,ASSVSGGRETQY
NA,few,TRBJ2-5,TRBV12-3/TRBV12-4,ASSPRVTQETQY
TRBD1,many,TRBJ1-1,TRBV5-1,ASSPDNRGNTEAF
TRBD1,many,TRBJ2-2,TRBV3-1,ASSFRQGTYTGELF
NA,NA,TRBJ2-1,TRBV6-6,ASRGFGPYNEQF
TRBD1,few,TRBJ2-6,TRBV6-5,ASSKTGGPSGANVLT
NA,many,TRBJ1-2,TRBV5-1,ASSSGYGYT
TRBD1,many,TRBJ1-1,TRBV7-3,ASSTTGGLTEAF
NA,NA,TRBJ2-3,TRBV4-1,ASSQEAWAGALDTQY
NA,NA,TRBJ2-1,TRBV7-8,ASSLASSSYSEQF
NA,few,TRBJ1-1,TRBV11-2,ASSLSADYYEAF
NA,NA,TRBJ2-1,TRBV7-9,ASSLSPRANEQF
TRBD2,few,TRBJ2-3,TRBV7-9,ASHSGPSTDTQY
NA,many,TRBJ1-5,TRBV12-3/TRBV12-4,ASSLYLVSDQPQH
TRBD1,NA,TRBJ2-7,TRBV27,ASAGTGSGQY
NA,NA,TRBJ2-3,TRBV4-1,ASSRQGSLGTDTQY
NA,few,TRBJ2-7,TRBV6-1,ASSESGQDEQY
NA,many,TRBJ2-5,TRBV5-1,ASSLGTGETQY
NA,few,TRBJ2-7,TRBV7-9,ASSSPLSYEQY
TRBD1,NA,TRBJ2-1,TRBV9,ASSVGDRRRSGEF
TRBD2,few,TRBJ2-5,TRBV20-1,SAGLATEFQETQY
NA,many,TRBJ1-5,TRBV6-1,ASRSYPGGSYSNQPQH
TRBD1,many,TRBJ1-5,TRBV5-1,ASSETGYSNQPQH
TRBD2,many,TRBJ2-3,TRBV7-9,ASSLFGSSGRMDTQY
NA,NA,TRBJ2-5,TRBV6-5,ASSYSGYQETQY
NA,NA,TRBJ2-3,TRBV5-6,ASSQLMAEADTQY
NA,few,TRBJ1-1,TRBV4-2,ASSQDLGGPGGAF
TRBD1,many,TRBJ1-5,TRBV6-1,ASSPRGDSNQPQH
NA,NA,TRBJ2-1,TRBV7-3,ASSLGGRNEQF
NA,few,TRBJ2-3,TRBV9,ASSEAYKADTQY
TRBD1,NA,TRBJ2-1,TRBV29-1,SVEGGLGNEQF
NA,NA,TRBJ2-7,TRBV12-3/TRBV12-4,ASSTGGRGIYEQY
TRBD2,NA,TRBJ2-1,TRBV2,ASCGASGVYNEQF
TRBD2,NA,TRBJ2-1,TRBV28,ASSLRGRAYNEQF
NA,few,TRBJ2-3,TRBV6-6,ASSSTSRVMTDTQY
TRBD2,NA,TRBJ2-1,TRBV4-2,ASSQLAGDGNEQF
TRBD1,NA,TRBJ2-1,TRBV25-1,ASSDKVTDRAAYNEQF
NA,NA,TRBJ1-6,TRBV25-1,ASSGPGADYNSPLH